This TCR beta chain was documented in a study of blood T cell repertoires in COVID-19. About the study: Italy, Spain and the United States were the sources of the convalescent and acute COVID-19 samples.

Per the authors' pipeline: Reference gene primer amplification gave estimated nucleated cell counts. The method was immunoSEQ multiplex PCR; TCRdb's version includes in-frame clones alone and lacks a portion of them. Clone size and V and J calls were adopted from that table, with D and trimming inferred from the DNA. The data contain about 330,000 clones, roughly 87% of them singletons. CDR1 and CDR2 from the germline V gene are SGHTA and FQGNSA. The CDR3 spans 13 residues. With 1 base clipped from V and 9 bases from J, the junction kept 3 bases outside the gene matches. The table lists this clone with a count of one.

The chain is built from TRBV7-2 and TRBJ2-1, with 7 bases fitting TRBD1. The material sequenced was peripheral blood. The clonotype comes from a man aged 25 to 45 with COVID-19, enrolled during active disease. The CDR3 is CASSLGQGGEQFF. In DNA form, the CDR3 reads TGTGCCAGCAGCTTAGGACAGGGTGGTGAGCAGTTCTTC.